This entry is about one T cell receptor (beta chain). In the original workflow: Estimation of nucleated cell counts was performed using reference gene primer amplification. Data came from immunoSEQ multiplex PCR; TCRdb stores just in-frame clones and leaves some out. The V and J calls and clone size are taken from that table; D and trimming were inferred from the DNA. The table records 120,000 or so clones, roughly 90% of them present only once. The data were obtained in a study of blood T cell repertoires in COVID-19. Background on the study: Sites in the United States, Italy and Spain provided acute and convalescent COVID-19 samples. Sources were T cells, B-cell-depleted T cells, or PBMCs; the material itself was cDNA or gDNA.

The ends lost 5 bases at V and 3 bases at J; junction bases unmatched: 13. The CDR3 length is 18 residues. Germline V gives CDR1 SGHTA, CDR2 FQGNSA. Sequenced input: peripheral blood. This sequence was found in a man in his 70s who had recovered from COVID-19. The chain carries TRBV7-2 and TRBJ2-3; 11 positions agree with TRBD2. CDR3 nucleotides: TGTGCCAGCAGCATATACCCGCCGGGGACTAGCGGTACAGATACGCAGTATTTT. Protein: CASSIYPPGTSGTDTQYF.